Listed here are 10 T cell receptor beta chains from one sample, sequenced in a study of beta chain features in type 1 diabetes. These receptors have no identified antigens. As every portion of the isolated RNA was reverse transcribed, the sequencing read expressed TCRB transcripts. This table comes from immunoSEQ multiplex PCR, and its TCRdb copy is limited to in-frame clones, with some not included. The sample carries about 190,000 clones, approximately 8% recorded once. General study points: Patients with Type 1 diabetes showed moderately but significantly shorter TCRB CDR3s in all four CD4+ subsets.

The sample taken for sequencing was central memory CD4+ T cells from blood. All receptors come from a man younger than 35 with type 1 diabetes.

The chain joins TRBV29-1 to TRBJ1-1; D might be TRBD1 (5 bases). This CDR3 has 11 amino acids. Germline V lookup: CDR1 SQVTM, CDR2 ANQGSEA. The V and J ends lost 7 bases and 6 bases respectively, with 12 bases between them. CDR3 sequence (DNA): TGCAGCGGATTCGACAGTTCTGAAGCTTTCTTT. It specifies CSGFDSSEAFF. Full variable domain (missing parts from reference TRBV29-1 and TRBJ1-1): SAVISQKPSRDICQRGTSLTIQCQVDSQVTMMFWYRQQPGQSLTLIATANQGSEATYESGFVIDKFPISRPNLTFSTLTVSNMSPEDSSIYLCSGFDSSEAFFGQGTRLTVV.

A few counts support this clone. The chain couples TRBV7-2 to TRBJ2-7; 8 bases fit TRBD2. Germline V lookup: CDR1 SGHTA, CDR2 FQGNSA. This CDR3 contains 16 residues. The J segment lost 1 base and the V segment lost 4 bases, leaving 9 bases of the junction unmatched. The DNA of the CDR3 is TGTGCCAGCAGCTCCCCAGCGGGAGCTCGTTCCTACGAGCAGTACTTC. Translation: CASSSPAGARSYEQYF.

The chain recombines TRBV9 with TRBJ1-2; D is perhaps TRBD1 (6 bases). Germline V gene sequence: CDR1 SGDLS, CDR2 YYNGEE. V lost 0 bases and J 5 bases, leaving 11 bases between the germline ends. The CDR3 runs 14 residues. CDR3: CASSVGQVAYGYTF. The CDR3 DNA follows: TGTGCCAGCAGCGTAGGACAGGTAGCGTATGGCTACACCTTC.

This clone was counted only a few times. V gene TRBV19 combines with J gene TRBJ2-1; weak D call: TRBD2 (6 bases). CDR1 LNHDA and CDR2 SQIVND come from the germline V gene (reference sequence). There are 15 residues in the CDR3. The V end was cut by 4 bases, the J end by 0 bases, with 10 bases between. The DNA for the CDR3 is TGTGCCAGTAGTAAGGAGGGAGACTCCTACAATGAGCAGTTCTTC. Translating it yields CASSKEGDSYNEQFF.

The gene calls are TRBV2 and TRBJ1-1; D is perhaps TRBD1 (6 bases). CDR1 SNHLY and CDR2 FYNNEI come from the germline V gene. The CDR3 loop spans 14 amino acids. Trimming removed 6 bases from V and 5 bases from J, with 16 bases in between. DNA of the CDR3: TGTGCCAGCAGAAACATAGGGGGGGATACTGAAGCTTTCTTT. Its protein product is CASRNIGGDTEAFF.

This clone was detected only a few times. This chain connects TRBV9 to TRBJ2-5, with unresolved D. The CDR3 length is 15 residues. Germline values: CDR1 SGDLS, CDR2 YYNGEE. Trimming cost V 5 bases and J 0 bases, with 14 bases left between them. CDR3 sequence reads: CASRRSDSYQETQYF. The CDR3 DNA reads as TGTGCCAGCAGGCGTAGTGATAGTTACCAAGAGACCCAGTACTTC.

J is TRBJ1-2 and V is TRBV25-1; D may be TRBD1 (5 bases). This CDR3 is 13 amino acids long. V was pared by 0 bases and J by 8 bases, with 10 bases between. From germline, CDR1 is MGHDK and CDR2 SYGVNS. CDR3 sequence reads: CASSEYQGTGYTF. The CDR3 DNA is TGTGCCAGCAGTGAATATCAGGGTACGGGCTACACCTTC.

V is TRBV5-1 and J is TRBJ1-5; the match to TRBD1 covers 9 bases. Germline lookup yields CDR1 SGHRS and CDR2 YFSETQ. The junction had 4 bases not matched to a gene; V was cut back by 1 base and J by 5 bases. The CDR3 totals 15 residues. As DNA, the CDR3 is TGCGCCAGCAGCTTGACAGGGGGCCTGGATCAGCCCCAGCATTTT. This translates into CASSLTGGLDQPQHF.

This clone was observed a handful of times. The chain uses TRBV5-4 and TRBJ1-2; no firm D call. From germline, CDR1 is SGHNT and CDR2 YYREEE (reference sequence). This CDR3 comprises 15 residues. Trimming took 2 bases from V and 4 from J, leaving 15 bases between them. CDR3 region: CASSFNPSDTYGYTF. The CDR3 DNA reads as TGTGCCAGCAGCTTCAACCCCTCTGACACCTATGGCTACACCTTC.

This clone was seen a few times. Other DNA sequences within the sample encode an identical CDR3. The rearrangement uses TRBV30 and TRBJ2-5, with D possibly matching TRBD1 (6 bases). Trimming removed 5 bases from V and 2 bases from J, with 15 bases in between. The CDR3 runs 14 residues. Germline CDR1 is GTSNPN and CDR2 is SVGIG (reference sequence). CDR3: CAWGQGRLQETQYF. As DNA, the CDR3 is TGTGCCTGGGGGCAGGGGCGCCTACAAGAGACCCAGTACTTC.